A single sample gave rise to the 28 T cell receptor beta chains below, sequenced in a study of cytomegalovirus exposure and HLA in healthy donors. PCR involved 60 Vbeta and 13 Jbeta primers. The method was immunoSEQ multiplex PCR; TCRdb's version includes in-frame clones alone and lacks a portion of them. Of some 100,000 clones in the sample, about two thirds were seen once. The sample taken for sequencing was PBMCs. Source of these receptors: a woman aged 70-85 years in good health and CMV-seropositive.

The V call is TRBV5-1, the J call TRBJ2-1, with D possibly TRBD1 on 6 matching bases. The CDR3 is made up of 16 amino acids. V shed 0 bases and J shed 6 bases, with 16 bases lying between them. Per the germline V gene, CDR1 is SGHRS and CDR2 is YFSETQ. In DNA form, the CDR3 reads TGCGCCAGCAGCTTGGAGACAGGCTCACCGACCAATGAGCAGTTCTTC. Translated, it gives CASSLETGSPTNEQFF. The whole variable domain, remainder taken from reference TRBV5-1 and TRBJ2-1, is KAGVTQTPRYLIKTRGQQVTLSCSPISGHRSVSWYQQTPGQGLQFLFEYFSETQRNKGNFPGRFSGRQFSNSRSEMNVSTLELGDSALYLCASSLETGSPTNEQFFGPGTRLTVL.

This clone was detected a few times. This chain joins TRBV11-2 and TRBJ1-1; a weak D match, TRBD1 (5 bases). V shed 7 bases and J shed 0 bases, with 21 bases lying between them. Germline loops: CDR1 SGHAT, CDR2 FQNNGV. The CDR3 spans 17 residues. The CDR3 sequence is CASTPPARGLMNTEAFF. The CDR3, as DNA: TGTGCCAGCACCCCCCCGGCCCGGGGACTTATGAACACTGAAGCTTTCTTT.

The V call is TRBV29-1, the J call TRBJ1-3; 10 bases map to TRBD1. The V gene end was trimmed by 5 bases and the J gene end by 4 bases; junction bases not matched to a gene: 8. CDR1 SQVTM and CDR2 ANQGSEA come from the germline V gene. There are 15 residues in the CDR3. CDR3 sequence: CSVQIGTGVGNTIYF. In DNA, the CDR3 is TGCAGCGTTCAGATCGGGACAGGGGTCGGAAACACCATATATTTT.

This chain joins TRBV29-1 and TRBJ2-5, with D perhaps TRBD1 (5 bases). The CDR3 is 12 residues long. Between the trimmed V and J ends, which lost 3 bases and 3 bases, there was a span of 8 bases. The V gene's germline CDR1 is SQVTM and CDR2 ANQGSEA. CDR3 residues: CSVERQKETQYF. The CDR3 DNA reads as TGCAGCGTTGAGAGACAGAAAGAGACCCAGTACTTC.

The table lists this clone with a few counts. The V gene is TRBV2, the J gene TRBJ1-2; 7 bases line up with TRBD1. The junction had 4 bases not matched to a gene; V was cut back by 5 bases and J by 4 bases. This CDR3 contains 13 residues. CDR1 and CDR2 from the germline V gene are SNHLY and FYNNEI. This CDR3 reads CASSSGGTYGYTF. CDR3 sequence (DNA): TGTGCCAGCAGTTCAGGGGGAACCTATGGCTACACCTTC. Supplemented by reference TRBV2 and TRBJ1-2, the full variable domain reads EPEVTQTPSHQVTQMGQEVILRCVPISNHLYFYWYRQILGQKVEFLVSFYNNEISEKSEIFDDQFSVERPDGSNFTLKIRSTKLEDSAMYFCASSSGGTYGYTFGSGTRLTVV.

This clone has a single count. The chain uses TRBV5-5 and TRBJ2-3; 10 bases are shared with TRBD2. Germline V gene lookup returns CDR1 SGHKS and CDR2 YYEKEE (reference sequence). J lost 3 bases, V lost 5 bases, and 3 bases had no gene match. This CDR3 is 14 amino acids long. The CDR3 region has the DNA TGTGCCAGCAGGGATAGCGGGGGGACAGATACGCAGTATTTT. Its translation: CASRDSGGTDTQYF.

CDR3 sequence reads: CASSVRVMNTEAFF. CDR3 in DNA: TGTGCCAGCAGTGTGAGGGTTATGAACACTGAAGCTTTCTTT. This chain uses TRBV2 with TRBJ1-1; D remains unclear. V lost 4 bases, J lost 0 bases, and 9 bases lay in between. This CDR3 has 14 amino acids. Looked up from germline, CDR1 is SNHLY and CDR2 is FYNNEI.

The chain couples TRBV7-9 to TRBJ1-2; 7 nucleotides line up with TRBD1. Per germline, CDR1 SEHNR and CDR2 FQNEAQ (reference sequence). The CDR3 totals 17 residues. J was trimmed by 0 bases and V by 5 bases; bases with no gene match: 12. As DNA, the CDR3 is TGTGCCAGCAGCCCAACAGGGGACGCTTCCCCTAACTATGGCTACACCTTC. Translation gives CASSPTGDASPNYGYTF.

This sequence joins TRBV5-4 and TRBJ2-5, with TRBD2 matching over 7 bases. V gave up 5 bases and J gave up 5 bases; unmatched junction bases: 12. The CDR3 has 15 residues. The germline CDR1 and CDR2 sequences are SGHNT and YYREEE (reference sequence). CDR3 residues: CASSLPFGGTETQYF. The CDR3, as DNA: TGTGCCAGCAGTCTCCCATTCGGGGGGACGGAGACCCAGTACTTC.

V gene TRBV7-2 combines with J gene TRBJ2-7, with TRBD1 as a possible D gene (6 bases). This CDR3 region has 15 residues. V was cut by 1 base and J by 3 bases, with 13 bases left in between. The germline CDR1 and CDR2 sequences are SGHTA and FQGNSA. The CDR3 sequence is CASSLDAGAGYEQYF. In DNA form, the CDR3 reads TGTGCCAGCAGCTTAGATGCAGGGGCGGGCTACGAGCAGTACTTC.

A remark on this clone: A much larger clonotype is one base distant, so this may be a read error. The rearrangement links TRBV4-2 to TRBJ2-7; D is undetermined. CDR1 is LGHNA, CDR2 YNFKEQ, per germline. Trimming left V 3 bases short and J 1 base short, with 4 bases between. This CDR3 spans 12 amino acids. The chain's CDR3 is CASSQASYEQYF. The CDR3 DNA is TGTGCCAGCAGCCAGGCTTCCTACGAGCAGTACTTC.

The chain is built from TRBV18 and TRBJ2-5, with 15 bases identical to TRBD2. Germline CDR1 KGHSH, CDR2 LQKENI. Trimming cost V 5 bases and J 5 bases; bases outside gene matches: 6. There are 16 residues in the CDR3. The CDR3 region is CASSAPGLAGGETQYF. The CDR3 DNA reads TGTGCCAGCTCAGCTCCAGGACTAGCGGGAGGGGAGACCCAGTACTTC.

This clone was seen a single time. The chain combines TRBV5-6 with TRBJ2-1, with 12 nucleotides matching TRBD1. The V segment lost 0 bases and the J segment 7 bases; nucleotides outside the gene matches: 2. This CDR3 is built from 15 residues. Germline V gene sequence: CDR1 SGHDT, CDR2 YYEEEE. The CDR3 is CASSLVGQGANEQFF. CDR3 bases: TGTGCCAGCAGCTTGGTGGGACAGGGGGCGAATGAGCAGTTCTTC.

This rearrangement joins TRBV2 to TRBJ2-5; weak D call: TRBD2 (6 bases). The length of the CDR3 is 15 residues. CDR1 and CDR2 from the germline V gene are SNHLY and FYNNEI. V gave up 3 bases and J gave up 7 bases, with 18 bases separating them. The CDR3 DNA reads as TGTGCCAGCAGTGACGAGGGACTTCTAACGGGGACCCAGTACTTC. Protein sequence: CASSDEGLLTGTQYF.

In regard to this clone: A clone one base away is much larger, so this may be a read error. This rearrangement joins TRBV5-6 to TRBJ2-6; D is possibly TRBD2 (6 bases). The CDR3 loop spans 15 amino acids. CDR1 is SGHDT and CDR2 is YYEEEE in the germline V gene. Trimming took 4 bases from V and 0 from J, leaving 8 bases between them. In DNA, the CDR3 is TGTGCCAGCAGCGCGGGGATCTCTGGGGCCAACGTCCTGACTTTC. It specifies CASSAGISGANVLTF.

Notes on this clone: Other DNA sequences in the same sample also yield this CDR3. The chain recombines TRBV20-1 with TRBJ2-1; no clear D gene. The CDR3 extends over 11 amino acids. V was pared by 1 base and J by 10 bases, with 8 bases between. The V gene's germline CDR1 is DFQATT and CDR2 SNEGSKA (reference sequence). The CDR3: CSARGPGEQFF. CDR3 nucleotide sequence: TGCAGTGCTAGAGGCCCCGGGGAGCAGTTCTTC.

This chain joins TRBV10-3 and TRBJ1-2; D gene uncertain. Germline CDR1 and CDR2: ENHRY and SYGVKD. CDR3 length equals 12 residues. V gave up 4 bases and J gave up 4 bases, with 7 bases separating them. The CDR3 reads CAISVSPYGYTF. CDR3 bases: TGTGCCATCAGTGTATCCCCCTATGGCTACACCTTC.

A remark on this clone: The junction and the germline gene differ at one end; a read error may be behind it. The chain employs TRBV7-9 and TRBJ2-7, with a possible D match to TRBD1 (5 bases). CDR3 length: 13 amino acids. Germline lookup yields CDR1 SEHNR and CDR2 FQNEAQ (reference sequence). CDR3 DNA sequence: TGTTCCAGCAGCGATTCAGGGTCATACGAGCAGTACTTC. It specifies CSSSDSGSYEQYF.

This clone appeared once. The gene calls are TRBV30 and TRBJ1-1, with TRBD1 matching over 7 bases. V was clipped by 3 bases and J by 6 bases; unmatched bases: 10. The CDR3 loop spans 14 amino acids. CDR1 is GTSNPN, CDR2 SVGIG, per germline (reference sequence). As DNA, the CDR3 is TGTGCCTGGAGCCTGACAGGGAGTTGGGCTGAAGCTTTCTTT. Its protein is CAWSLTGSWAEAFF.

This chain links TRBV10-3 with TRBJ2-5, with 9 bases lining up with TRBD2. CDR1 ENHRY and CDR2 SYGVKD come from the germline V gene. CDR3 size: 14 residues. Unmatched junction bases numbered 6, after V lost 5 bases and J lost 5 bases. The CDR3 region has the DNA TGTGCCATCAGTTCGGGACTAGCCGAGGAGACCCAGTACTTC. Protein sequence: CAISSGLAEETQYF.

The chain uses TRBV19 and TRBJ2-7; 7 bases line up with TRBD1. Germline CDR1 LNHDA, CDR2 SQIVND (reference sequence). The CDR3 consists of 15 residues. After removal of 5 bases from V and 2 bases from J, the junction contained 9 bases not matched to a gene. CDR3 bases: TGTGCCAGTAGTTCGACATCCACAGGGGCCTACGAGCAGTACTTC. It specifies CASSSTSTGAYEQYF.

The CDR3 coding sequence is TGTGCCAGCAGTGAAGTGGTTAGCAGGGCGGCATACGAGCAGTACTTC. This sequence encodes CASSEVVSRAAYEQYF. The chain couples TRBV2 to TRBJ2-7; tentative D call: TRBD1 (5 bases). This CDR3 region has 16 residues. From germline, CDR1 is SNHLY and CDR2 FYNNEI. Trimming removed 1 base at V and 4 bases at J, with 17 bases between.

The chain is built from TRBV30 and TRBJ1-2; D is possibly TRBD1 (5 bases). This CDR3 has 13 residues. V lost 2 bases and J lost 3, with 10 bases in between. Germline V gene sequence: CDR1 GTSNPN, CDR2 SVGIG (reference sequence). The CDR3 here is CAWSRGGDYGYTF. CDR3 DNA sequence: TGTGCCTGGAGTCGCGGGGGGGACTATGGCTACACCTTC.

V gene TRBV15 combines with J gene TRBJ1-4, with TRBD1 matching over 8 bases. V shed 5 bases, J shed 7 bases, and the junction held 6 bases outside the gene matches. CDR3 length: 14 residues. In germline, CDR1 is LNHNV, CDR2 YYDKDF (reference sequence). Here the CDR3 DNA reads TGTGCCACCAGCGGGGGACAGGTGGGTGAAAAACTGTTTTTT. Translated, it gives CATSGGQVGEKLFF.

This clone has a handful of counts. This rearrangement joins TRBV9 to TRBJ2-3, with a tentative D call TRBD1 (6 bases). The CDR3 is 15 amino acids. Germline assignment: CDR1 SGDLS and CDR2 YYNGEE. V was clipped by 4 bases and J by 2 bases, with 14 bases between them. The CDR3 reads CASSTGIGVTDTQYF. Written as DNA, the CDR3 is TGTGCCAGCAGCACAGGGATAGGCGTCACAGATACGCAGTATTTT.

The chain uses TRBV2 and TRBJ1-5, with D tentatively TRBD1 (5 bases). The V gene lost 3 bases and the J gene lost 6 bases, with 6 bases spanning the gap. This CDR3 has 12 amino acids. Germline assignment: CDR1 SNHLY and CDR2 FYNNEI. CDR3 loop: CASSDRGQPQHF. The CDR3 bases are TGTGCCAGCAGTGATAGGGGTCAGCCCCAGCATTTT.

This chain joins TRBV7-8 and TRBJ1-6; TRBD1 matches at 8 bases. V shed 0 bases, J shed 10 bases, and the junction held 11 bases outside the gene matches. The germline V gene encodes CDR1 SGHVS and CDR2 FQNEAQ. CDR3 size: 17 residues. CDR3 nucleotide sequence: TGTGCCAGCAGCTTAGCCGGGACAGGAGGTCGACGATCACCCCTCCACTTT. Its translation: CASSLAGTGGRRSPLHF.

The chain carries TRBV6-6 and TRBJ2-7; 9 positions match TRBD2. Trimming took 6 bases from V and 3 from J; bases not matched to a gene: 9. Germline V lookup: CDR1 MNHNY, CDR2 SVGAGI (reference sequence). The CDR3 covers 15 residues. In nucleotides, the CDR3 is TGTGCCAGCAGCTACCTTGTAGCGGGGGACTACGAGCAGTACTTC. It yields the protein CASSYLVAGDYEQYF.